This T cell receptor (beta chain) was found in a study of cytomegalovirus exposure and HLA in healthy donors. Study-wide points: What a later analysis showed was that several of the most significant clusters appeared linked to common viral pathogens.

Vbeta (60) and Jbeta (13) primers were used in the PCR. The table came from immunoSEQ multiplex PCR; TCRdb's copy has only in-frame clones and leaves some out. This sample has about 140,000 clones, with 70% to 75% found just once. V gave up 4 bases and J gave up 0 bases, with 16 bases separating them. This CDR3 is built from 17 residues. Germline loops: CDR1 MGHRA, CDR2 YSYEKL. This clone was seen a few times. Its antigen remains unknown. Sequences were obtained from PBMCs. The V gene is TRBV4-1, the J gene TRBJ1-3; no definite D call. The clonotype was recovered from a woman in her 40s in good health and CMV-seronegative. The CDR3, as DNA: TGCGCCAGCAGCCTGTCCCAGGAGGGTTACTCTGGAAACACCATATATTTT. It yields the protein CASSLSQEGYSGNTIYF.